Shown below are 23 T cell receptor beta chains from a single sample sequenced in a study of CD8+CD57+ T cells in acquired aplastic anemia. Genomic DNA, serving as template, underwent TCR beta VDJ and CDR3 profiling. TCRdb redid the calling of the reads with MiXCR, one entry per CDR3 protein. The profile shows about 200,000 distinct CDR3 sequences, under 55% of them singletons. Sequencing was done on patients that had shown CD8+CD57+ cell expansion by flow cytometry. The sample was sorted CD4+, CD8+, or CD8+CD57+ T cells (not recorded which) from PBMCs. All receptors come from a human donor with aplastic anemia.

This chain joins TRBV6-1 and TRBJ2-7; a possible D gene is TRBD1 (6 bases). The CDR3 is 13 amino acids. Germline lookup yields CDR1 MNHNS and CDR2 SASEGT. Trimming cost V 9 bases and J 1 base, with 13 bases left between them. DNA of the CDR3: TGTGCCAGTTCAAGACAGGAGTCCTACGAGCAGTACGTC. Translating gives CASSRQESYEQYV.

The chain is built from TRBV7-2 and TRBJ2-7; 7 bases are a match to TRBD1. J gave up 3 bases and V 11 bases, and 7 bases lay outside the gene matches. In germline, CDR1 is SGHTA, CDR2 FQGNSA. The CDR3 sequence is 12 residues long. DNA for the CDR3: TGTGCCCCGGGACAGCGAGTCTACGAGCAGTACTTC. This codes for CAPGQRVYEQYF. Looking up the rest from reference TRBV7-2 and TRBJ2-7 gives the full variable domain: GAGVSQSPSNKVTEKGKDVELRCDPISGHTALYWYRQSLGQGLEFLIYFQGNSAPDKSGLPSDRFSAERTGGSVSTLTIQRTQQEDSAVYLCAPGQRVYEQYFGPGTRLTVT.

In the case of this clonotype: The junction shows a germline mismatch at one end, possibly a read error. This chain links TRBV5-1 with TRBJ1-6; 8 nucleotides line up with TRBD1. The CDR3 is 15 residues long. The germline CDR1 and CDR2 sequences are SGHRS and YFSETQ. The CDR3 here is CASSLATGANSPLYF. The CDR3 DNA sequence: TGCGCCAGCAGCTTGGCGACAGGGGCGAACTCACCCCTCTACTTT.

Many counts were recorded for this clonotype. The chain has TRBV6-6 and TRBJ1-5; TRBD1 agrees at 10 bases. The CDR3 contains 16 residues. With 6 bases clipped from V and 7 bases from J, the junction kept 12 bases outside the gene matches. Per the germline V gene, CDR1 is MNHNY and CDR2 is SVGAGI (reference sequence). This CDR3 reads CASSTGDRGWEQPQHF. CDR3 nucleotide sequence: TGTGCCAGCAGCACGGGGGACAGGGGTTGGGAGCAGCCCCAGCATTTT.

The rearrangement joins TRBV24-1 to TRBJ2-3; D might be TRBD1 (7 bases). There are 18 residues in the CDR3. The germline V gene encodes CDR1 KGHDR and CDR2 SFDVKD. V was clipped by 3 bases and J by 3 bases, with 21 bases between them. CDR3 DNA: TGTGCCACCAGTGATCCACAGGGGAGGACGCTTAATACAGATACGCAGTATTTT. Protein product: CATSDPQGRTLNTDTQYF.

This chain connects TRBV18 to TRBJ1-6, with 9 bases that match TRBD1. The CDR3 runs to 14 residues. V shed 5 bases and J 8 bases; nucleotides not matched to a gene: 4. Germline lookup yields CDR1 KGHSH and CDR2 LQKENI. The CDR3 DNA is TGTGCCAGCTCAGGACAGGGGTCGTATTCACCCCTCCACTTT. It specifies CASSGQGSYSPLHF.

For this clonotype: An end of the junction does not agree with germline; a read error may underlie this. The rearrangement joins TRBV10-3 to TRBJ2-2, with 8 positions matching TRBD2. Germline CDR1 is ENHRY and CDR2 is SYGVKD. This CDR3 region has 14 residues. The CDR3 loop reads CAISAGGLVGGLFF. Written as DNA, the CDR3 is TGTGCCATCAGTGCGGGGGGGCTAGTCGGGGGGCTGTTTTTT.

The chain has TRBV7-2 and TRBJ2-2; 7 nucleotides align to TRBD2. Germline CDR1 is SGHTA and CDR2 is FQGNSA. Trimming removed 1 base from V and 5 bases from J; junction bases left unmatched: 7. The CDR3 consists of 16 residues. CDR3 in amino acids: CASSLVGGGSTGELFF. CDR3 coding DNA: TGTGCCAGCAGCTTAGTCGGCGGGGGATCGACCGGGGAGCTGTTTTTT. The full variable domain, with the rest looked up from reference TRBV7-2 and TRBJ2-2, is GAGVSQSPSNKVTEKGKDVELRCDPISGHTALYWYRQSLGQGLEFLIYFQGNSAPDKSGLPSDRFSAERTGGSVSTLTIQRTQQEDSAVYLCASSLVGGGSTGELFFGEGSRLTVL.

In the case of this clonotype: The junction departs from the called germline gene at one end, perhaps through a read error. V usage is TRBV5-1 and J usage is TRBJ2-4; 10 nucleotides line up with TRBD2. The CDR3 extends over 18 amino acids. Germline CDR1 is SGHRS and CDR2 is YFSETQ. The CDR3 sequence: CASSFGTSALLAKNTQYF. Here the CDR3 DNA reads TGCGCCAGCAGCTTCGGGACTAGCGCGCTCCTAGCCAAAAACACTCAGTACTTC.

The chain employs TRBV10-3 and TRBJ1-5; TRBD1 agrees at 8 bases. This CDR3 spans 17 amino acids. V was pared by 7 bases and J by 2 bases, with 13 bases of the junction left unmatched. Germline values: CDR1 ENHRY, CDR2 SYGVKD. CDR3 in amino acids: CAITGTGRLTGNQPQHF. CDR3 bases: TGTGCCATCACCGGGACAGGTCGGCTTACTGGCAATCAGCCCCAGCATTTT.

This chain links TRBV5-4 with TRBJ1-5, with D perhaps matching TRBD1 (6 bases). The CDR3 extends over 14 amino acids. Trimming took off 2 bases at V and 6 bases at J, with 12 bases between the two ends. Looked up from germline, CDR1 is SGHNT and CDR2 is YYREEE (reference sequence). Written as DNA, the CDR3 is TGTGCCAGCAGCTTATCACAGGGTTTTCAGCCCCAGCATTTT. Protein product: CASSLSQGFQPQHF.

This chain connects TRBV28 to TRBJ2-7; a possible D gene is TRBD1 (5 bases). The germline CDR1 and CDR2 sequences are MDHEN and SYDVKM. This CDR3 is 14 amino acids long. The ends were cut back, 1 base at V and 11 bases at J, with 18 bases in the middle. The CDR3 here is CASSLSKGKHSEYF. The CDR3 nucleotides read TGTGCCAGCAGTTTATCTAAGGGGAAGCATTCGGAGTACTTC. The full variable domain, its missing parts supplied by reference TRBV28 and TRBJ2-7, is DVKVTQSSRYLVKRTGEKVFLECVQDMDHENMFWYRQDPGLGLRLIYFSYDVKMKEKGDIPEGYSVSREKKERFSLILESASTNQTSMYLCASSLSKGKHSEYFGPGTRLTVT.

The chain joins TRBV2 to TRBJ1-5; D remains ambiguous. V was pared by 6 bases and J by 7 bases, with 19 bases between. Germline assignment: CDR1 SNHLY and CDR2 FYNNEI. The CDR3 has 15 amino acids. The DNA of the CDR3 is TGTGCCAGCAGCCGTCAAGTCGAGTTAAGGCAGCCCCAGCATTTT. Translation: CASSRQVELRQPQHF.

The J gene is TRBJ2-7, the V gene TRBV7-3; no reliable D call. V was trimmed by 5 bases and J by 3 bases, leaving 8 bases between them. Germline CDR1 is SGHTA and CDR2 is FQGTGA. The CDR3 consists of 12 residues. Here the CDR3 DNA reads TGTGCCAGCAGCACGGGTTACTACGAGCAGTACTTC. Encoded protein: CASSTGYYEQYF.

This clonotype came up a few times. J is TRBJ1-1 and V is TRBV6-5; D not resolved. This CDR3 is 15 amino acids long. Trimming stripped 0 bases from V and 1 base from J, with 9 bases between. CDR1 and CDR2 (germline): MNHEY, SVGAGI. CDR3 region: CASSYSGFGNTEAFF. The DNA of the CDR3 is TGTGCCAGCAGTTACTCCGGATTCGGGAACACTGAAGCTTTCTTT.

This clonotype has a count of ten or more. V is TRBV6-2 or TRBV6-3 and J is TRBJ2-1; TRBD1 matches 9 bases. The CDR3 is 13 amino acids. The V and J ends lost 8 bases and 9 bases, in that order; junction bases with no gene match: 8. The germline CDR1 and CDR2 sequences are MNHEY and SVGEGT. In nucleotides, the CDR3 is TGTGCCAGCGGGGACAGGGAATCGCGTGAGCAGTTCTTC. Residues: CASGDRESREQFF.

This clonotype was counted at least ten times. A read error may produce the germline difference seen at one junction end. The CDR3: CASSPLGLAGSSHEQYF. The CDR3 nucleotides are TGTGCCAGCAGTCCTCTCGGACTAGCGGGGAGCTCCCACGAGCAGTACTTC. This chain joins TRBV2 and TRBJ2-7, with 12 bases lining up with TRBD2. The germline gives CDR1 SNHLY, CDR2 FYNNEI. The CDR3 sequence is 17 residues long. The full variable domain, completed using reference TRBV2 and TRBJ2-7, is EPEVTQTPSHQVTQMGQEVILRCVPISNHLYFYWYRQILGQKVEFLVSFYNNEISEKSEIFDDQFSVERPDGSNFTLKIRSTKLEDSAMYFCASSPLGLAGSSHEQYFGPGTRLTVT.

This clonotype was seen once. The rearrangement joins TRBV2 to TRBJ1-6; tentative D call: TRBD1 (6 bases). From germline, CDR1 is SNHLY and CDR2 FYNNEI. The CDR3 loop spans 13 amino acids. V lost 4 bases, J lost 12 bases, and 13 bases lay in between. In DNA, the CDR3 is TGTGCCAGCAGTGCGGGGGGGCCCCAACCCCTCCACTTT. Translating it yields CASSAGGPQPLHF. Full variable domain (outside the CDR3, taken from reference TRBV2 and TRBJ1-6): EPEVTQTPSHQVTQMGQEVILRCVPISNHLYFYWYRQILGQKVEFLVSFYNNEISEKSEIFDDQFSVERPDGSNFTLKIRSTKLEDSAMYFCASSAGGPQPLHFGNGTRLTVT.

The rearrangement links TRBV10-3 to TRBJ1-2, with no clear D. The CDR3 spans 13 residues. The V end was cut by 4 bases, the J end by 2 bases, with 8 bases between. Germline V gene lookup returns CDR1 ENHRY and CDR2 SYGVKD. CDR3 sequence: CAISVDLNYGYTF. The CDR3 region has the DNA TGTGCCATCAGTGTTGACCTCAACTATGGCTACACCTTC.

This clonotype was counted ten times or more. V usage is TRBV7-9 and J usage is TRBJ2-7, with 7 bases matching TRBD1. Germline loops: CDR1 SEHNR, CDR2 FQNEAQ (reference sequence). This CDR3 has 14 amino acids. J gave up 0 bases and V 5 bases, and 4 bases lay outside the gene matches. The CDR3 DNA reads TGTGCCAGCAGCCAGGGACAGAGCTCCTACGAGCAGTACTTC. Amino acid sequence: CASSQGQSSYEQYF.

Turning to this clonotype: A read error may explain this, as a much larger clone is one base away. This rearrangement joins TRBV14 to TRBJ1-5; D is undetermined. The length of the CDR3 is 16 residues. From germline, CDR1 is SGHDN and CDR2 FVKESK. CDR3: CASSQEKGPPNQPQRF. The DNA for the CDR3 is TGTGCCAGCAGCCAAGAAAAAGGGCCCCCGAATCAGCCCCAGCGTTTT.

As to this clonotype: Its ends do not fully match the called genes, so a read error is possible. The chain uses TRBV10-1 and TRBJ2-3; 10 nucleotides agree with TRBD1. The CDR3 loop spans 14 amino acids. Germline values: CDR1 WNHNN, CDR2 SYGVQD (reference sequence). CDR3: CASSPDRGRDTQYF. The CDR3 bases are TGTGCCAGCTCGCCCGACAGGGGGCGAGATACGCAGTATTTT.

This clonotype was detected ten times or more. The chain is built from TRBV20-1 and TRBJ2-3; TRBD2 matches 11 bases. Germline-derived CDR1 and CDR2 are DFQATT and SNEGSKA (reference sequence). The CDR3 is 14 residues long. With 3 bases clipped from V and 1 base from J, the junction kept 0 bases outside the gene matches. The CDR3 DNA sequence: TGCAGTGCTAGTAGCGGGGGGGGCACAGATACGCAGTATTTT. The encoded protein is CSASSGGGTDTQYF.